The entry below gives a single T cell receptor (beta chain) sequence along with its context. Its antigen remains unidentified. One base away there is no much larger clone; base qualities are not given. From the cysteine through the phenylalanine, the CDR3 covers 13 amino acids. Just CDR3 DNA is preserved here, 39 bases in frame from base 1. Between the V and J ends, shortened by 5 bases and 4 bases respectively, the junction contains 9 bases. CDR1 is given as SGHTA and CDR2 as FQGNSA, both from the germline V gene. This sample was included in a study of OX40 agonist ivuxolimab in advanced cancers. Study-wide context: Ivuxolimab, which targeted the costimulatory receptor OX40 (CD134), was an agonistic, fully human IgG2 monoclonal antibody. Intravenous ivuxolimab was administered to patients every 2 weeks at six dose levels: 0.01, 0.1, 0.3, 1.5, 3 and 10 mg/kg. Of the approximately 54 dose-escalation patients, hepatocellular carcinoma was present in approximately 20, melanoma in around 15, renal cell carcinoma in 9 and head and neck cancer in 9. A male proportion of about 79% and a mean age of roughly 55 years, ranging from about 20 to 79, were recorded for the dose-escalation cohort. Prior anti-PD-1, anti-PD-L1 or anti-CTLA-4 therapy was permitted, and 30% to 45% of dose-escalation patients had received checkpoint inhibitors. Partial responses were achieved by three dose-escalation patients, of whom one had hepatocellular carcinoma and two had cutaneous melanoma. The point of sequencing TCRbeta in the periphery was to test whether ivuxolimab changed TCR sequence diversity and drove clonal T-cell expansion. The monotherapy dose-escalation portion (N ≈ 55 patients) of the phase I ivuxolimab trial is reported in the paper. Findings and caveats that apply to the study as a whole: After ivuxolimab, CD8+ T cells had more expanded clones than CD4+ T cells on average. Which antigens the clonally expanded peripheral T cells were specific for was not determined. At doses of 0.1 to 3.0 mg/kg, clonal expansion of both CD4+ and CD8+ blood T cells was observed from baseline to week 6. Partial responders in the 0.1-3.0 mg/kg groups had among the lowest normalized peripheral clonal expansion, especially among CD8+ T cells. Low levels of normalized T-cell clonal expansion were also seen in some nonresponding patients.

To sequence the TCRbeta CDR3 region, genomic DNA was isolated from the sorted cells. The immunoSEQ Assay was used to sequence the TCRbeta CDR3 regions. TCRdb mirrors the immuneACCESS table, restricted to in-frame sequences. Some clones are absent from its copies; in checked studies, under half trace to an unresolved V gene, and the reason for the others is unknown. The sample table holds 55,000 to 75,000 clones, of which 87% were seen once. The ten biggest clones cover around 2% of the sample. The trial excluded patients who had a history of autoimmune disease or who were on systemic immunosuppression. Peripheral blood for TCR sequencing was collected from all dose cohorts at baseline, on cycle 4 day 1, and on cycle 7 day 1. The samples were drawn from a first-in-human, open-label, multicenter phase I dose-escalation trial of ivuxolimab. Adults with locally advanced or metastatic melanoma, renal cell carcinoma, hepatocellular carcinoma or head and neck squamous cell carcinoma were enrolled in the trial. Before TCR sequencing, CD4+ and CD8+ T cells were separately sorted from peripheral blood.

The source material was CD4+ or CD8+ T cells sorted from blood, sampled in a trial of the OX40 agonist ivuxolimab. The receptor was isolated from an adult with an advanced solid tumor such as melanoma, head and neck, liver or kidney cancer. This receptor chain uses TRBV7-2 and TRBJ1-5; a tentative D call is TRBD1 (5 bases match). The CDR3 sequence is CASSLTENQPQHF. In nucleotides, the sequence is TGTGCCAGCAGCCTGACAGAAAATCAGCCCCAGCATTTT.